Listed below are T cell receptor beta chains from one sample, sequenced in a study of cytomegalovirus exposure and HLA in healthy donors. Only in-frame clones appear in the TCRdb table, and some are missing; sequencing was by immunoSEQ multiplex PCR. The data show about 150,000 clones, around 79% seen once. Input material: PBMCs. The receptor set was obtained from a man aged 18-30 years in good health and CMV-seronegative. Both conserved end residues are part of each CDR3. Each record gives: V gene, clone size, D gene, J gene, CDR3 length, CDR3 DNA, CDR3 protein. The D gene is left open where the match is weak. Only some rows state a clone size, as once, few, many or a class for expanded clones.

V: TRBV18; size: NA; D: NA; J: TRBJ2-7; length: 13; DNA: TGTGCCAGCTCACCGGGCGGGGACTACGAGCAGTACTTC; CDR3: CASSPGGDYEQYF
V: TRBV7-2; size: NA; D: TRBD2; J: TRBJ2-5; length: 17; DNA: TGTGCCAGCAGCTTAGCGGCTAGCGGGATAAGGGCAGAGACCCAGTACTTC; CDR3: CASSLAASGIRAETQYF
V: TRBV11-2; size: NA; D: NA; J: TRBJ2-1; length: 14; DNA: TGTGCCAGCAGCGAAACCAGAGGCTACAATGAGCAGTTCTTC; CDR3: CASSETRGYNEQFF
V: TRBV11-2; size: NA; D: TRBD1; J: TRBJ1-3; length: 16; DNA: TGTGCCAGCAGCTCCAGACAGGGGTTTGGAGGAAACACCATATATTTT; CDR3: CASSSRQGFGGNTIYF
V: TRBV11-2; size: NA; D: NA; J: TRBJ2-7; length: 15; DNA: TGTGCCAGCAGCTTAGAGGGCGGGCGTCCCCCCGAGCAGTACTTC; CDR3: CASSLEGGRPPEQYF
V: TRBV6-1; size: NA; D: NA; J: TRBJ1-2; length: 12; DNA: TGTGCCAGCAGTGAGGCCAGCTATGGCTACACCTTC; CDR3: CASSEASYGYTF
V: TRBV7-9; size: NA; D: TRBD2; J: TRBJ2-1; length: 16; DNA: TGTGCCAGCAGCCGGACTAGCGGGGGTTCCTACAATGAGCAGTTCTTC; CDR3: CASSRTSGGSYNEQFF
V: TRBV4-1; size: NA; D: TRBD1; J: TRBJ2-7; length: 15; DNA: TGCGCCAGCAGCCCGGGGACAGCCTCTACCTACGAGCAGTACTTC; CDR3: CASSPGTASTYEQYF
V: TRBV28; size: NA; D: TRBD1; J: TRBJ1-2; length: 14; DNA: TGTGCCAGCAGCTCACCGGGACAGACCTATGGCTACACCTTC; CDR3: CASSSPGQTYGYTF
V: TRBV9; size: NA; D: TRBD1; J: TRBJ1-1; length: 15; DNA: TGTGCCAGCAGCTTAGAGGGACAGTTGAACACTGAAGCTTTCTTT; CDR3: CASSLEGQLNTEAFF
V: TRBV21-1; size: NA; D: NA; J: TRBJ2-3; length: 15; DNA: TGTGCCAGCAGCAATACGCGGCTAGTACTGGATACGCAGTATTTT; CDR3: CASSNTRLVLDTQYF
V: TRBV5-4; size: NA; D: TRBD2; J: TRBJ2-1; length: 17; DNA: TGTGCCAGCAGCTTGCGTCTAGCGGGGGTCTCCTACAATGAGCAGTTCTTC; CDR3: CASSLRLAGVSYNEQFF
V: TRBV2; size: NA; D: TRBD1; J: TRBJ1-2; length: 17; DNA: TGTGCCAGCACCGCTGGACTGGGACAGGGTGAGGACTATGGCTACACCTTC; CDR3: CASTAGLGQGEDYGYTF
V: TRBV18; size: NA; D: NA; J: TRBJ2-3; length: 12; DNA: TGTGCCAGCTCACAGCCCACAGATACGCAGTATTTT; CDR3: CASSQPTDTQYF
V: TRBV19; size: once; D: TRBD1; J: TRBJ1-6; length: 14; DNA: TGTGCCAGTGCCCGGGACAGGGAATCTTCACCCCTCCACTTT; CDR3: CASARDRESSPLHF
V: TRBV19; size: NA; D: NA; J: TRBJ1-5; length: 14; DNA: TGTGCCAGTAGTATCGAGGTCGGCAATCAGCCCCAGCATTTT; CDR3: CASSIEVGNQPQHF
V: TRBV2; size: NA; D: NA; J: TRBJ1-2; length: 14; DNA: TGTGCCAGCAGTGTGAGGGAGCGCCAAAATGGCTACACCTTC; CDR3: CASSVRERQNGYTF
V: TRBV28; size: NA; D: NA; J: TRBJ1-2; length: 13; DNA: TGTGCCAGCAGGCCACCGGGGGGGGGAGGCTACACCTTC; CDR3: CASRPPGGGGYTF
V: TRBV2; size: NA; D: NA; J: TRBJ2-7; length: 12; DNA: TGTGCCAGCAGTGCCCCCCTAGGCGAGCAGTACTTC; CDR3: CASSAPLGEQYF
V: TRBV27; size: NA; D: NA; J: TRBJ2-1; length: 15; DNA: TGTGCCAGCAGCATCTATTATAGCGCATACAATGAGCAGTTCTTC; CDR3: CASSIYYSAYNEQFF
V: TRBV7-2; size: NA; D: NA; J: TRBJ2-1; length: 16; DNA: TGTGCCAGCAGCTTAAGGGGCCCAGGGTCCTACAATGAGCAGTTCTTC; CDR3: CASSLRGPGSYNEQFF
V: TRBV30; size: once; D: NA; J: TRBJ1-5; length: 13; DNA: TGTGCCTGGAAAGGGCCGGGGAGACAGCCCCAGCATTTT; CDR3: CAWKGPGRQPQHF
V: TRBV19; size: NA; D: NA; J: TRBJ1-5; length: 14; DNA: TGTGCCAGTAGTATAGTCCAGGGAAATCAGCCCCAGCATTTT; CDR3: CASSIVQGNQPQHF